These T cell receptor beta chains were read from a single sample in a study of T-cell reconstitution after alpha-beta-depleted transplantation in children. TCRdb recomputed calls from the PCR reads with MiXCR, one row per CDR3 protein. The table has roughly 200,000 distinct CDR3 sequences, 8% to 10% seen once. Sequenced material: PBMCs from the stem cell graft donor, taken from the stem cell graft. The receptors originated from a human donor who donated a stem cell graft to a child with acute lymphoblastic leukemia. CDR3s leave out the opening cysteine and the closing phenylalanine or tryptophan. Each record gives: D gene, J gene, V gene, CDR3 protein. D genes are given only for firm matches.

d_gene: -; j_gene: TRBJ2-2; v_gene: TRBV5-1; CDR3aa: ASRAGSAANTGELF
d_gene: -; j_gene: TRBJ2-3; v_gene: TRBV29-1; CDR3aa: SVSPGPS
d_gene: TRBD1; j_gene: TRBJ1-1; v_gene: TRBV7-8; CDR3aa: ASSLGTGGARTEAF
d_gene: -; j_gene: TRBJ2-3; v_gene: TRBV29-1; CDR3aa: SVGGRTTDTQY
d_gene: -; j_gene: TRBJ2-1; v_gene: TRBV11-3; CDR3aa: ASSQGTARTFDEQF
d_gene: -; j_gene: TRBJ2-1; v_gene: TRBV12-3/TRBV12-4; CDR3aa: ASSLLNTYNEQF
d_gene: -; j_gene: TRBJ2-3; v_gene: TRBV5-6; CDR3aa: ASSLARVMGGTDTQY
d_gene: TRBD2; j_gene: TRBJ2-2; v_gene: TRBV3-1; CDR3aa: ASGLSGGQNTGELF
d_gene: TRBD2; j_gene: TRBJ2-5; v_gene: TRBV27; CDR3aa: ASSPGTSGGPGETQY
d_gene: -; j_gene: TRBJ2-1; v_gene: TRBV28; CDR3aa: ASSASGGGLNNEQF
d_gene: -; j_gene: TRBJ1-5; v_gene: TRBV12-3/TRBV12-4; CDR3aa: ASSPSSYSNQPQH
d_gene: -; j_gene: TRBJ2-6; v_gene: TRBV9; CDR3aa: ASSPRDPIYSGANVLT
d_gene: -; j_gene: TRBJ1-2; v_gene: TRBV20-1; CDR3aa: SARGGALPYGYT
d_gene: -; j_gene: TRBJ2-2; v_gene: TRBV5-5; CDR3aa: ASSERVGSAETGELF
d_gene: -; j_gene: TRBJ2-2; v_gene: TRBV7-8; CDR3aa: ASRTSSSNTGELF
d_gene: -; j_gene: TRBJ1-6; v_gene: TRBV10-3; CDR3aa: AISGSGAGNSPLH
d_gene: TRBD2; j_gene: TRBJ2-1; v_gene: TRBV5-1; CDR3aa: ASSLFTSGGSEQF
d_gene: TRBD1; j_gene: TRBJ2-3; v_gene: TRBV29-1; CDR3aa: SSGQADTQY
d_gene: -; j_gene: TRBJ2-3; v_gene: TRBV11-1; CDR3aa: ASSLLTLASTDTQY
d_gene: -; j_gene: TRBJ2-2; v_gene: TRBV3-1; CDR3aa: ASSQDVQEITGELF
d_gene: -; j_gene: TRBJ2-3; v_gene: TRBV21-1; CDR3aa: ASSRVPFALPSCDTQY
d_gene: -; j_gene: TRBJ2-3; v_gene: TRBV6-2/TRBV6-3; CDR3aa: ASTNRTSTDTQY
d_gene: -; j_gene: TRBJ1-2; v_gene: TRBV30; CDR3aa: AWGTHYGYT
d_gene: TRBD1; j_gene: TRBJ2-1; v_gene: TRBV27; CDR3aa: ASSSRTGVGPYNEQF
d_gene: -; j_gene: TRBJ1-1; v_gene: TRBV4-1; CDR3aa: ASSQEAGNRNTEAF
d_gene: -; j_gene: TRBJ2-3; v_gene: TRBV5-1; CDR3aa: ASSLQGVLVYTQY
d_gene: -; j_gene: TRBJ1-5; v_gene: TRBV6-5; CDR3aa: ASSYRAVNQPQH
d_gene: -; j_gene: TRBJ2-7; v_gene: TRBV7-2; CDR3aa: ASSLGGGSYEQY
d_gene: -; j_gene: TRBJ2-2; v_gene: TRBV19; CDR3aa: ASSTGRLNTGELF
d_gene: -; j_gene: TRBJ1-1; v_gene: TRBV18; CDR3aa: ASSPQVLSQLNTEAF
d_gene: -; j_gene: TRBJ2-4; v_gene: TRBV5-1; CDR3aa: ASSSANGDIQY
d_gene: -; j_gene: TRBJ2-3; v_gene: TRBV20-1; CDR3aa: RRGGRTDTQY
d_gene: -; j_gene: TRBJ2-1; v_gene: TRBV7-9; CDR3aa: ASSSGTRSSYNEQF
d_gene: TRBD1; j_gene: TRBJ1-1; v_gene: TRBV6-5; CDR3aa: ASSYWDRGQRGEAF
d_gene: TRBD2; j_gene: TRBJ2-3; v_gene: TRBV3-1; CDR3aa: ASSPDPPAGGFSTDTQY
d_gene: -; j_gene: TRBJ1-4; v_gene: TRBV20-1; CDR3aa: SARDPVLRGAQEKLF
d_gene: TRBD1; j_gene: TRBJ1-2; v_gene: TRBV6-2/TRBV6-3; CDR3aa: ASSATGTGSSGFT
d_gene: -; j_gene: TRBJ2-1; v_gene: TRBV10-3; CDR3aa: AISELLPGGGTYNEQF